Listed here are 24 T cell receptor beta chains from one sample, sequenced in a study of Tregs in tolerant kidney transplant recipients. The nonmyeloablative bone marrow transplants came from related graft donors, with transient mixed chimerism. Libraries were prepared by immunoSEQ multiplex PCR; TCRdb keeps only in-frame clonotypes and omits some of them. The sample carries roughly 80,000 clones, around 90% recorded once. Sequenced here: CD4+ T cells from blood (PBMCs), sampled 24 months after the transplant. The receptors stem from a human patient who received a combined kidney and bone marrow transplant. Some T cells may be graft donor cells.

The chain carries TRBV6-1 and TRBJ2-7; TRBD2 might be the D (6 bases). The germline gives CDR1 MNHNS, CDR2 SASEGT. V was trimmed by 8 bases and J by 2 bases, leaving 16 bases between them. The CDR3 contains 14 residues. CDR3 sequence reads: CASRLDPEPYEQYF. CDR3 DNA: TGTGCCAGCCGACTAGACCCGGAGCCCTACGAGCAGTACTTC.

The rearrangement uses TRBV6-1 and TRBJ1-5; possible D gene TRBD1, 5 bases. The CDR3 totals 13 residues. Germline V gene sequence: CDR1 MNHNS, CDR2 SASEGT. V lost 1 base and J 10 bases, leaving 11 bases between the germline ends. The CDR3 region is CASSEGGGAPQHF. The CDR3 DNA sequence: TGTGCCAGCAGTGAAGGAGGAGGGGCCCCCCAGCATTTT.

As to this clone: This is likely a read error, given that the CDR3 carries no conserved phenylalanine or tryptophan at its end. The limits of the CDR3 on the DNA are not certain, so only TCRdb's listed CDR3 is given. This chain connects TRBV20-1 to TRBJ2-6; the table's D call, TRBD2, was not checked against the DNA. CDR1 is DFQATT, CDR2 SNEGSKA, per germline (reference sequence). The CDR3 adds up to 10 amino acids, both ends counted. The CDR3: CSGVGGLPQS.

The CDR3 loop is CASESRGNTGELFF. The CDR3 region has the DNA TGTGCCAGCGAATCAAGAGGGAACACCGGGGAGCTGTTTTTT. This chain joins TRBV9 and TRBJ2-2; D remains ambiguous. The germline V gene encodes CDR1 SGDLS and CDR2 YYNGEE. V was cut by 7 bases and J by 1 base, with 11 bases left in between. This CDR3 comprises 14 residues.

The chain joins TRBV27 to TRBJ1-2; D is undetermined. Germline V lookup: CDR1 MNHEY, CDR2 SMNVEV (reference sequence). The CDR3 runs to 15 residues. Between the trimmed V and J ends, which lost 3 bases and 5 bases, there was a span of 16 bases. The CDR3, as DNA: TGTGCCAGCAGTTTTACCCGAGGAAGGCTATATGGCTACACCTTC. It encodes CASSFTRGRLYGYTF.

The gene calls are TRBV6-1 and TRBJ2-3; maybe TRBD2 (6 bases). Germline V gene data show CDR1 as MNHNS and CDR2 as SASEGT. This CDR3 has 12 amino acids. With 3 bases removed from V and 8 bases from J, the gap between germline ends came to 9 bases. The CDR3: CASSDPGLTQYF. The CDR3 DNA reads TGTGCCAGCAGTGACCCGGGACTTACGCAGTATTTT.

The J gene is TRBJ2-7, the V gene TRBV20-1, with a tentative D call TRBD1 (6 bases). This CDR3 comprises 11 residues. CDR1 and CDR2 (germline): DFQATT, SNEGSKA (reference sequence). The V end was cut by 3 bases, the J end by 7 bases, with 10 bases between. The CDR3 here is CSARGAGEQYF. CDR3 bases: TGCAGTGCTAGGGGGGCTGGAGAGCAGTACTTC.

This chain joins TRBV27 and TRBJ2-7; TRBD1 agrees at 8 bases. Trimming cost V 2 bases and J 5 bases; bases outside gene matches: 2. This CDR3 contains 13 residues. Germline V CDR1 and CDR2: MNHEY, SMNVEV (reference sequence). DNA of the CDR3: TGTGCCAGCAGTTTAGTGACAGGGGACGAGCAGTACTTC. Translating gives CASSLVTGDEQYF.

The chain couples TRBV18 to TRBJ2-5, with 12 bases matching TRBD2. V dropped 2 bases and J dropped 10; count of bases not matched to a gene: 17. Per the germline V gene, CDR1 is KGHSH and CDR2 is LQKENI. The CDR3 extends over 18 amino acids. The CDR3 protein is CASSPSRLAGDRTVDQYF. The CDR3 bases are TGTGCCAGCTCACCATCCCGACTAGCGGGGGATAGAACAGTGGACCAGTACTTC.

This clone came up once. The V call is TRBV5-1, the J call TRBJ1-1; 7 bases are a match to TRBD1. The CDR3 is 14 amino acids. Germline CDR1 and CDR2: SGHRS and YFSETQ. After removal of 5 bases from V and 5 bases from J, the junction contained 9 bases not matched to a gene. CDR3 bases: TGCGCCAGCAGGTTCGCCAGGGGGGATACTGAAGCTTTCTTT. Protein product: CASRFARGDTEAFF.

The rearrangement links TRBV9 to TRBJ1-6; 8 bases agree with TRBD1. J gave up 6 bases and V 2 bases, and 1 base lay outside the gene matches. Germline CDR1 SGDLS, CDR2 YYNGEE. This CDR3 comprises 14 residues. The CDR3 coding sequence is TGTGCCAGCAGCGTCACAGGGGGTAATTCACCCCTCCACTTT. It is translated as CASSVTGGNSPLHF.

This clone is a singleton in its sample. CDR3 sequence reads: CASSLSPGSEAFF. The CDR3 DNA sequence: TGCGCCAGCAGTCTCAGCCCAGGATCCGAAGCTTTCTTT. This chain links TRBV4-3 with TRBJ1-1; D not certain. The germline V and J ends were trimmed by 6 bases and 8 bases, with 16 bases remaining between them. Germline-derived CDR1 and CDR2 are LGHNA and YSLEER. CDR3 length equals 13 residues.

V is TRBV18 and J is TRBJ2-5, with D possibly TRBD2 on 6 matching bases. V lost 5 bases and J lost 1, with 8 bases in between. This CDR3 contains 13 residues. CDR1 and CDR2 (germline): KGHSH, LQKENI. The chain's CDR3 is CASSRTTQETQYF. As DNA, the CDR3 is TGTGCCAGCTCAAGGACTACCCAAGAGACCCAGTACTTC.

The gene calls are TRBV29-1 and TRBJ1-4; 8 positions match TRBD1. V was pared by 7 bases and J by 6 bases, with 7 bases of the junction left unmatched. Germline CDR1 reads SQVTM; CDR2 reads ANQGSEA. This CDR3 region has 13 residues. The CDR3 loop is CSAAGQEDEKLFF. In DNA, the CDR3 is TGCAGCGCCGCGGGACAGGAGGATGAAAAACTGTTTTTT. Filled out from reference TRBV29-1 and TRBJ1-4, the complete variable domain reads SAVISQKPSRDICQRGTSLTIQCQVDSQVTMMFWYRQQPGQSLTLIATANQGSEATYESGFVIDKFPISRPNLTFSTLTVSNMSPEDSSIYLCSAAGQEDEKLFFGSGTQLSVL.

This chain links TRBV4-1 with TRBJ2-2; 7 bases map to TRBD1. The germline CDR1 and CDR2 sequences are MGHRA and YSYEKL. V lost 0 bases to trimming and J lost 5 bases; unmatched junction nucleotides: 9. There are 17 residues in the CDR3. The DNA for the CDR3 is TGCGCCAGCAGCCAAGAGGCGTTGGGACAGCTAACCGGGGAGCTGTTTTTT. Protein product: CASSQEALGQLTGELFF.

This clone appeared once. V usage is TRBV6-1 and J usage is TRBJ2-2; no reliable D call. V lost 7 bases to trimming and J lost 3 bases, with 12 bases between them. The CDR3 runs to 14 residues. From germline, CDR1 is MNHNS and CDR2 SASEGT. CDR3 sequence: CASKLERHTGELFF. The CDR3 DNA is TGTGCCAGCAAATTAGAGCGCCACACCGGGGAGCTGTTTTTT.

The genes are TRBV7-9 and TRBJ1-1; tentative D call: TRBD1 (6 bases). V lost 5 bases to trimming and J lost 5 bases, with 12 bases between them. CDR3 length: 13 residues. CDR1 and CDR2 from the germline V gene are SEHNR and FQNEAQ (reference sequence). The CDR3 here is CASSPGHKTEAFF. The CDR3 coding sequence is TGTGCCAGCAGCCCGGGACATAAAACTGAAGCTTTCTTT.

This chain links TRBV5-1 with TRBJ2-1, with D possibly being TRBD1 (6 bases). Germline CDR1 and CDR2: SGHRS and YFSETQ. Trimming pared 4 bases from V and 8 bases from J, leaving 13 bases between. This CDR3 spans 13 amino acids. The CDR3 DNA reads as TGCGCCAGCAGCCTAATACAGGGATATGAGCAGTTCTTC. Residues: CASSLIQGYEQFF.

This chain links TRBV13 with TRBJ2-7; 11 bases map to TRBD2. This CDR3 contains 15 residues. The J segment lost 1 base and the V segment lost 5 bases, leaving 4 bases of the junction unmatched. Germline CDR1 is PRHDT and CDR2 is FYEKMQ (reference sequence). The CDR3 is CASSARLAGSYEQYF. The CDR3 DNA follows: TGTGCCAGCAGCGCCCGACTAGCGGGGTCCTACGAGCAGTACTTC.

This clone was counted once. V and J are TRBV4-3 and TRBJ2-7; D ambiguous. Trimming left V 1 base short and J 3 bases short, with 10 bases between. This CDR3 has 14 amino acids. From germline, CDR1 is LGHNA and CDR2 YSLEER. CDR3 in DNA: TGCGCCAGCAGCCAAGCGACCCACAGCTACGAGCAGTACTTC. Protein: CASSQATHSYEQYF.

The chain is built from TRBV10-1 and TRBJ1-2; 7 bases match TRBD1. Trimming took 6 bases from V and 3 from J; bases not matched to a gene: 7. Looked up from germline, CDR1 is WNHNN and CDR2 is SYGVQD (reference sequence). The CDR3 is made up of 14 amino acids. Here the CDR3 reads CASRGTVADYGYTF. CDR3 nucleotides: TGCGCCAGCAGGGGGACAGTGGCTGACTATGGCTACACCTTC.

The chain has TRBV7-7 and TRBJ2-1, with TRBD2 matching over 10 bases. Losses at the gene ends were 5 bases for V and 10 bases for J; bases not matched to a gene: 11. This CDR3 has 15 amino acids. Germline lookup yields CDR1 SSHAT and CDR2 FNYEAQ (reference sequence). This CDR3 reads CASSHPPGLASEQFF. As DNA, the CDR3 is TGTGCCAGCAGCCACCCTCCGGGACTAGCGAGCGAGCAGTTCTTC.

The CDR3 DNA reads as TGTGCCAGCAGTTACTGGACAGGGGGTTCTTCCTACGAGCAGTACTTC. Its translation is CASSYWTGGSSYEQYF. The chain combines TRBV6-5 with TRBJ2-7; the match to TRBD1 covers 10 bases. The V gene's germline CDR1 is MNHEY and CDR2 SVGAGI. CDR3 length: 16 residues. The V segment lost 1 base and the J segment 1 base; nucleotides outside the gene matches: 4.

This clone was observed once. This chain connects TRBV27 to TRBJ1-2; 8 bases align to TRBD1. Germline CDR1 and CDR2: MNHEY and SMNVEV (reference sequence). The CDR3 runs to 14 residues. Trimming removed 2 bases from V and 6 bases from J; junction bases left unmatched: 5. In DNA form, the CDR3 reads TGTGCCAGCAGTTTAACTCGGACAGGGAATGGCTACACCTTC. It codes for CASSLTRTGNGYTF.